The 22 T cell receptor beta chains listed next were all sequenced from one sample in a study of blood T cells in healthy people across ages. A second 7 to 11 cycle PCR used barcoded and J-beta primers. MiXCR, applied by TCRdb to the 5' RACE reads, yields one record per CDR3 protein. The top ten hold about 11% of the sample, which has around 1.5 million distinct CDR3 sequences, approximately 32% seen once. Sequences were obtained from blood. The receptors here all came from a woman under 40 in good health.

This clonotype was detected a few times. At one end the junction does not follow the germline gene, possibly because of a read error. This chain uses TRBV29-1 with TRBJ2-7; a possible D gene is TRBD2 (7 bases). Judging by the DNA end, TRBJ2-4 fits better; the J call may be wrong. CDR1 is SQVTM and CDR2 is ANQGSEA in the germline V gene. The CDR3 extends over 16 amino acids. CDR3 in amino acids: CSAEDRGAIAKNIQYF. The CDR3 DNA sequence: TGTAGCGCTGAAGATCGGGGGGCGATTGCCAAAAACATTCAGTACTTC.

This chain joins TRBV3-1 and TRBJ2-1, with D hard to call. The germline V and J ends were trimmed by 1 base and 0 bases, with 10 bases remaining between them. Per germline, CDR1 LGHDT and CDR2 YNNKEL (reference sequence). The CDR3 runs to 16 residues. The CDR3, as DNA: TGTGCCAGCAGCCAAGTGGTAGTGAGCTCCTACAATGAGCAGTTCTTC. It yields the protein CASSQVVVSSYNEQFF.

The chain recombines TRBV5-6 with TRBJ2-7; D may be TRBD2 (6 bases). The J call may be in error: the DNA end matches TRBJ2-5 better. CDR3 length: 13 residues. Germline assignment: CDR1 SGHDT and CDR2 YYEEEE. For the CDR3, the DNA is TGTGCCAGCAGCCCCTCGCGCGGGAAGACCCAGTACTTC. This sequence encodes CASSPSRGKTQYF.

As concerns this clonotype: The junction departs from the called germline gene at one end, perhaps through a read error. The J gene is TRBJ2-5, the V gene TRBV20-1, with 10 bases fitting TRBD1. The CDR3 sequence is 16 residues long. CDR1 and CDR2 (germline): DFQATT, SNEGSKA (reference sequence). The DNA for the CDR3 is TGCAGTGCTGGAGAGCGGACAGGGGGTAGTGGGGAGACCCAGTACTTC. This codes for CSAGERTGGSGETQYF.

This clonotype was recorded a few times. The chain is built from TRBV5-1 and TRBJ2-5; D is perhaps TRBD2 (5 bases). The last part of the DNA fits TRBJ2-7 better; the J call may be wrong. This CDR3 contains 15 residues. From germline, CDR1 is SGHRS and CDR2 YFSETQ. The CDR3 spells CASSSMAREFYEQYF. The CDR3 nucleotides are TGCGCCAGCAGCTCTATGGCAAGGGAGTTTTACGAGCAGTACTTC.

The rearrangement links TRBV6-5 to TRBJ2-1; D gene uncertain. Trimming took off 6 bases at V and 3 bases at J, with 12 bases between the two ends. Germline V gene data show CDR1 as MNHEY and CDR2 as SVGAGI. The CDR3 is made up of 14 amino acids. CDR3 region: CASSPGPIYNEQFF. The CDR3 DNA reads TGTGCCAGCAGCCCCGGACCCATCTACAATGAGCAGTTCTTC.

This chain uses TRBV10-2 with TRBJ1-5; possible D gene TRBD1, 5 bases. The CDR3 covers 13 residues. Per the germline V gene, CDR1 is WSHSY and CDR2 is SAAADI. With 3 bases removed from V and 5 bases from J, the gap between germline ends came to 8 bases. In DNA, the CDR3 is TGCGCCAGCAGTGAATGGGGGGATCAGCCCCAGCATTTT. It codes for CASSEWGDQPQHF.

The CDR3 region is CASSVLRSNGDGYTF. For the CDR3, the DNA is TGTGCCAGCAGTGTTCTGAGGTCGAATGGGGATGGCTACACCTTC. The chain joins TRBV2 to TRBJ1-2, with D uncertain. Germline CDR1 SNHLY, CDR2 FYNNEI. Trimming took 4 bases from V and 6 from J, leaving 18 bases between them. This CDR3 is 15 amino acids long.

The V call is TRBV7-9, the J call TRBJ2-1, with 8 bases matching TRBD1. CDR3 length equals 14 residues. Germline V gene sequence: CDR1 SEHNR, CDR2 FQNEAQ (reference sequence). V lost 5 bases to trimming and J lost 8 bases; unmatched junction nucleotides: 8. Here the CDR3 DNA reads TGTGCCAGCAGCCCAACCGGGACAGGCGATGAGCAGTTCTTC. Its translation: CASSPTGTGDEQFF.

This clonotype was detected only a few times. This chain uses TRBV11-2 with TRBJ2-5; TRBD2 is a possible D gene (6 bases). CDR1 SGHAT and CDR2 FQNNGV come from the germline V gene. V lost 5 bases, J lost 0 bases, and 13 bases lay in between. This CDR3 comprises 15 residues. CDR3 sequence reads: CASSGIRDYQETQYF. Written as DNA, the CDR3 is TGTGCCAGCAGCGGAATCCGGGACTACCAAGAGACCCAGTACTTC.

The chain links TRBV7-9 to TRBJ2-7, with a weak D call TRBD2 (6 bases). Germline lookup yields CDR1 SEHNR and CDR2 FQNEAQ (reference sequence). Trimming pared 0 bases from V and 2 bases from J, leaving 14 bases between. This CDR3 comprises 16 residues. This CDR3 is CASSLAEGPSTYEQYF. The CDR3 bases are TGTGCCAGCAGCTTAGCGGAGGGTCCATCCACCTACGAGCAGTACTTC.

On this clonotype itself: Mismatch with germline at one junction end may stem from a read error. This chain uses TRBV20-1 with TRBJ2-5; D remains unclear. The CDR3 consists of 15 residues. From germline, CDR1 is DFQATT and CDR2 SNEGSKA (reference sequence). The CDR3 sequence is CSARDQASAQEAQYF. In DNA form, the CDR3 reads TGCAGTGCTAGAGATCAGGCTAGTGCCCAAGAGGCCCAGTACTTC.

This clonotype was detected a few times. The chain couples TRBV7-9 to TRBJ1-5; D may be TRBD1 (5 bases). V was pared by 4 bases and J by 9 bases, with 13 bases between. This CDR3 is 13 amino acids long. Germline V CDR1 and CDR2: SEHNR, FQNEAQ (reference sequence). The CDR3 nucleotides read TGTGCCAGCAGCTCGGGACCTCAGGGGCCCCAGCATTTT. This gives the protein CASSSGPQGPQHF.

The gene calls are TRBV7-9 and TRBJ1-2, with 7 positions matching TRBD1. The CDR3 is 12 amino acids. Germline V gives CDR1 SEHNR, CDR2 FQNEAQ (reference sequence). V trimming: 8 bases; J trimming: 8 bases; junction bases outside the gene matches: 8. The CDR3 spells CASPSEGAGYTF. The CDR3 DNA reads TGTGCCAGCCCCTCTGAGGGGGCCGGCTACACCTTC.

V and J are TRBV7-3 and TRBJ2-3, with TRBD2 as a possible D gene (6 bases). V lost 4 bases and J lost 2, with 13 bases in between. The CDR3 is 15 amino acids. Germline-derived CDR1 and CDR2 are SGHTA and FQGTGA. The CDR3 bases are TGTGCCAGCAGCTCAACTAGCAGACACACAGATACGCAGTATTTT. Translation gives CASSSTSRHTDTQYF.

The sample holds a few counts of this clonotype. This chain links TRBV20-1 with TRBJ2-7; possibly TRBD2 for D (6 bases). Trimming pared 1 base from V and 2 bases from J, leaving 15 bases between. The CDR3 has 15 amino acids. Germline lookup yields CDR1 DFQATT and CDR2 SNEGSKA (reference sequence). The CDR3 here is CSARASALNPYEQYF. CDR3 DNA: TGCAGTGCTAGAGCTAGCGCCTTAAACCCCTACGAGCAGTACTTC.

This clonotype was counted between two and nine times. The chain couples TRBV5-1 to TRBJ1-2; no reliable D call. Germline-derived CDR1 and CDR2 are SGHRS and YFSETQ. Trimming left V 6 bases short and J 4 bases short, with 10 bases between. This CDR3 contains 12 residues. The CDR3 sequence: CASTEGAYGYTF. The DNA of the CDR3 is TGCGCCAGCACGGAGGGAGCCTATGGCTACACCTTC. Supplemented by reference TRBV5-1 and TRBJ1-2, the full variable domain reads KAGVTQTPRYLIKTRGQQVTLSCSPISGHRSVSWYQQTPGQGLQFLFEYFSETQRNKGNFPGRFSGRQFSNSRSEMNVSTLELGDSALYLCASTEGAYGYTFGSGTRLTVV.

This clonotype has a handful of counts. The CDR3 DNA sequence: TGCGCCAGCAGCCCGGGGGGTGGGAGCCGACAAGAGACCCAGTACTTC. Translating it yields CASSPGGGSRQETQYF. The V call is TRBV5-1, the J call TRBJ2-5; 7 bases align to TRBD2. Losses at the gene ends were 4 bases for V and 2 bases for J; bases not matched to a gene: 11. CDR1 SGHRS and CDR2 YFSETQ come from the germline V gene. The CDR3 spans 16 residues.

This chain links TRBV5-1 with TRBJ2-7; D not certain. Germline V lookup: CDR1 SGHRS, CDR2 YFSETQ. The CDR3 contains 14 residues. Trimming pared 0 bases from V and 3 bases from J, leaving 10 bases between. The CDR3 DNA reads TGCGCCAGCAGCTTGGCCAGGCAGAACTACGAGCAGTACTTC. Translated, it gives CASSLARQNYEQYF.

There are many counts of this clonotype. The chain has TRBV20-1 and TRBJ2-2, with D maybe TRBD1 (6 bases). With 5 bases removed from V and 5 bases from J, the gap between germline ends came to 18 bases. The germline V gene has CDR1 DFQATT and CDR2 SNEGSKA (reference sequence). This CDR3 is built from 15 residues. The CDR3 spells CSARVGQLRTGELFF. In DNA form, the CDR3 reads TGCAGTGCTCGGGTCGGACAGTTGCGGACCGGGGAGCTGTTTTTT.

This clonotype was counted between two and nine times. The genes are TRBV7-3 and TRBJ2-1, with TRBD2 identical over 8 bases. The CDR3 is made up of 16 amino acids. With 5 bases clipped from V and 4 bases from J, the junction kept 10 bases outside the gene matches. In germline, CDR1 is SGHTA, CDR2 FQGTGA. The CDR3 nucleotides read TGTGCCAGCAGCCGACAGCTAGCGGGCACATACAATGAGCAGTTCTTC. The encoded protein is CASSRQLAGTYNEQFF.

Only a few counts were recorded for this clonotype. This chain joins TRBV14 and TRBJ2-3; 8 nucleotides line up with TRBD2. The CDR3 is made up of 16 amino acids. Looked up from germline, CDR1 is SGHDN and CDR2 is FVKESK. J was trimmed by 9 bases and V by 4 bases; bases with no gene match: 15. CDR3 bases: TGTGCCAGCAGCCCCTTCAGCGGGAGAGGGCCATTGACGCAGTATTTT. Protein: CASSPFSGRGPLTQYF.